The text below deals with one TCR beta chain. CDR1 and CDR2 (germline): MDHEN, SYDVKM. The V segment lost 11 bases and the J segment 7 bases; nucleotides outside the gene matches: 5. The CDR3 spans 12 residues. This entry belongs to a study of identical twins. Each cDNA held unique molecular identifiers, and template switching gave it a universal primer site. TCRdb redid the calling of the 5' RACE reads with MiXCR, one entry per CDR3 protein. In the table there are approximately 680,000 distinct CDR3 sequences, just over 7% of which are singletons. This sample also appeared in a second study, on yellow fever vaccine responses in identical twins.

The V call is TRBV28, the J call TRBJ2-2; 9 bases are shared with TRBD1. This TCR derives from a woman under 30 in good health. What was sequenced was PBMCs. CDR3 residues: CAGTGFNGELFF. The DNA of the CDR3 is TGTGCCGGGACAGGGTTTAACGGGGAGCTGTTTTTT.